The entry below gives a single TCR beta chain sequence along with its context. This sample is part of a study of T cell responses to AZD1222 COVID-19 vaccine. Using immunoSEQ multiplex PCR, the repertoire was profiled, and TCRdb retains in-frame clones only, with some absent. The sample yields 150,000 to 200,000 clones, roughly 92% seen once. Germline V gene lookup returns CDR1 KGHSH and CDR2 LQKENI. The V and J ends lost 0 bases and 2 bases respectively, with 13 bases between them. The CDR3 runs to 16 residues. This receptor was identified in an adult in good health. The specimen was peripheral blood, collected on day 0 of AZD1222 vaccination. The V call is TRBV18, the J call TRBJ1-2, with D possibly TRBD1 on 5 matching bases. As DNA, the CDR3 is TGTGCCAGCTCACCACCGACACTTGGGGACAACTATGGCTACACCTTC. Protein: CASSPPTLGDNYGYTF. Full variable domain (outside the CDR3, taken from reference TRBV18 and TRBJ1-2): NAGVMQNPRHLVRRRGQEARLRCSPMKGHSHVYWYRQLPEEGLKFMVYLQKENIIDESGMPKERFSAEFPKEGPSILRIQQVVRGDSAAYFCASSPPTLGDNYGYTFGSGTRLTVV.